This passage covers 14 T cell receptor beta chains from one sample sequenced in a study of cytomegalovirus exposure and HLA in healthy donors. Primers for the PCR totalled 60 Vbeta and 13 Jbeta. The assay was immunoSEQ multiplex PCR, and TCRdb's table has in-frame clones only and misses some. The sample lists 100,000 to 120,000 clones, 78% occurring once. Sequencing was done on a sample of PBMCs. The receptors were sampled from a woman between 25 and 40 years old in good health and CMV-seronegative.

The rearrangement uses TRBV28 and TRBJ2-7, with D possibly being TRBD1 (6 bases). The CDR3 has 14 residues. Trimming took 5 bases from V and 3 from J, leaving 14 bases between them. Looked up from germline, CDR1 is MDHEN and CDR2 is SYDVKM. In DNA, the CDR3 is TGTGCCAGCAGTCCTTACGGGACACTCTACGAGCAGTACTTC. This gives the protein CASSPYGTLYEQYF.

The V call is TRBV7-9, the J call TRBJ2-7; D remains unclear. This CDR3 has 14 amino acids. The V and J ends lost 5 bases and 0 bases respectively, with 11 bases between them. In germline, CDR1 is SEHNR, CDR2 FQNEAQ (reference sequence). The CDR3 region has the DNA TGTGCCAGCAGCCTAACTATGAGCTCCTACGAGCAGTACTTC. Protein: CASSLTMSSYEQYF.

The chain links TRBV27 to TRBJ2-7; TRBD1 is a possible D gene (6 bases). The germline V gene has CDR1 MNHEY and CDR2 SMNVEV (reference sequence). Trimming removed 1 base at V and 6 bases at J, with 7 bases between. This CDR3 has 12 amino acids. CDR3: CASSLFRGEQYF. CDR3 DNA: TGTGCCAGCAGTTTATTCAGGGGCGAGCAGTACTTC.

This chain links TRBV7-2 with TRBJ1-5; 7 nucleotides align to TRBD1. Germline V CDR1 and CDR2: SGHTA, FQGNSA. J was trimmed by 4 bases and V by 6 bases; bases with no gene match: 3. The CDR3 covers 13 residues. CDR3 amino acids: CASSLQGNQPQHF. The CDR3 bases are TGTGCCAGCAGTCTACAGGGGAATCAGCCCCAGCATTTT.

This chain joins TRBV5-1 and TRBJ1-3; TRBD1 might be the D (5 bases). Germline V lookup: CDR1 SGHRS, CDR2 YFSETQ. With 7 bases removed from V and 0 bases from J, the gap between germline ends came to 8 bases. This CDR3 has 13 residues. CDR3 DNA sequence: TGCGCCAGCCGACAGCACTCTGGAAACACCATATATTTT. Translating gives CASRQHSGNTIYF.

The rearrangement uses TRBV5-1 and TRBJ2-7, with TRBD1 matching over 9 bases. Looked up from germline, CDR1 is SGHRS and CDR2 is YFSETQ. The CDR3 consists of 14 residues. Trimming cost V 4 bases and J 1 base; bases outside gene matches: 3. CDR3 amino acids: CASSPDRGSYEQYF. The CDR3 nucleotides are TGCGCCAGCAGCCCGGACAGGGGATCCTACGAGCAGTACTTC.

The V and J genes are TRBV4-1 and TRBJ2-7; 8 bases are shared with TRBD1. Looked up from germline, CDR1 is MGHRA and CDR2 is YSYEKL. J gave up 1 base and V 2 bases, and 4 bases lay outside the gene matches. There are 15 residues in the CDR3. The CDR3 nucleotides read TGCGCCAGCAGCCAACCTAGACAGGGGTCCTACGAGCAGTACTTC. It specifies CASSQPRQGSYEQYF.

Here the CDR3 reads CSVVGALAGYGYTF. In nucleotides, the CDR3 is TGCAGCGTTGTCGGTGCACTCGCGGGCTATGGCTACACCTTC. The chain couples TRBV29-1 to TRBJ1-2, with unresolved D. Trimming cost V 4 bases and J 4 bases, with 16 bases left between them. Germline V CDR1 and CDR2: SQVTM, ANQGSEA. This CDR3 has 14 amino acids.

The chain combines TRBV9 with TRBJ2-3, with 11 nucleotides matching TRBD2. The length of the CDR3 is 16 residues. Germline values: CDR1 SGDLS, CDR2 YYNGEE. V gave up 4 bases and J gave up 0 bases; unmatched junction bases: 4. CDR3 region: CASSLRTSGSTDTQYF. The CDR3 bases are TGTGCCAGCAGCTTACGGACTAGCGGGAGCACAGATACGCAGTATTTT.

The chain joins TRBV30 to TRBJ2-3; 14 positions match TRBD2. V lost 3 bases and J lost 1; bases outside the gene matches: 15. CDR1 and CDR2 (germline): GTSNPN, SVGIG (reference sequence). This CDR3 comprises 20 residues. Here the CDR3 reads CAWRDLGTSGGKLGTDTQYF. CDR3 coding DNA: TGTGCCTGGAGGGACCTCGGGACTAGCGGGGGAAAGCTGGGCACAGATACGCAGTATTTT.

This sequence joins TRBV27 and TRBJ2-1; 9 bases map to TRBD1. V was pared by 10 bases and J by 6 bases, with 4 bases of the junction left unmatched. The CDR3 length is 12 residues. From germline, CDR1 is MNHEY and CDR2 SMNVEV (reference sequence). The DNA of the CDR3 is TGTGCCACCTGGGACAGGGTCAATGAGCAGTTCTTC. Residues: CATWDRVNEQFF.

The chain couples TRBV18 to TRBJ2-1; TRBD1 aligns across 7 bases. V gave up 4 bases and J gave up 2 bases; unmatched junction bases: 5. The CDR3 contains 15 residues. Germline V gives CDR1 KGHSH, CDR2 LQKENI. CDR3 sequence reads: CASSLPGQTYNEQFF. In nucleotides, the CDR3 is TGTGCCAGCTCACTCCCGGGACAGACCTACAATGAGCAGTTCTTC.

The chain links TRBV6-5 to TRBJ1-1; maybe TRBD1 (5 bases). This CDR3 comprises 13 residues. Germline values: CDR1 MNHEY, CDR2 SVGAGI. Trimming took 11 bases from V and 1 from J, leaving 14 bases between them. The DNA for the CDR3 is TGTGCCGCACTGGGGCGGACGAACACTGAAGCTTTCTTT. Translation gives CAALGRTNTEAFF.

This rearrangement joins TRBV7-9 to TRBJ2-7; tentatively, D is TRBD2 (7 bases). The germline V and J ends were trimmed by 1 base and 3 bases, with 16 bases remaining between them. CDR3 length: 16 residues. The V gene's germline CDR1 is SEHNR and CDR2 FQNEAQ (reference sequence). CDR3 in amino acids: CASSLVGGEGDYEQYF. DNA of the CDR3: TGTGCCAGCAGCTTAGTCGGCGGGGAGGGGGACTACGAGCAGTACTTC.